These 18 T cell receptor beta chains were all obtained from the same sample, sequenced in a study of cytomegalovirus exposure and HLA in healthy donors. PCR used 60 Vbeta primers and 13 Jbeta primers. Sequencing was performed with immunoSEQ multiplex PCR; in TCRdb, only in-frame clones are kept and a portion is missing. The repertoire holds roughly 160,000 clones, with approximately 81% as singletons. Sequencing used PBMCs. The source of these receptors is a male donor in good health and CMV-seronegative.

The CDR3 spells CASTWTGGGYEQYF. The DNA for the CDR3 is TGTGCCAGCACCTGGACAGGGGGCGGCTACGAGCAGTACTTC. The chain combines TRBV6-5 with TRBJ2-7, with 11 bases fitting TRBD1. The CDR3 consists of 14 residues. V was clipped by 7 bases and J by 3 bases; unmatched bases: 5. The V gene's germline CDR1 is MNHEY and CDR2 SVGAGI.

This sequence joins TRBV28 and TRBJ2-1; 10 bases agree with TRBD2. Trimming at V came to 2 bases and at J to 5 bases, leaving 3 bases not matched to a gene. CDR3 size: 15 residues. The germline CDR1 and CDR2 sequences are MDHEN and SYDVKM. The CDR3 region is CASSLLLAGDNEQFF. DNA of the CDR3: TGTGCCAGCAGTTTACTGCTAGCGGGAGACAATGAGCAGTTCTTC.

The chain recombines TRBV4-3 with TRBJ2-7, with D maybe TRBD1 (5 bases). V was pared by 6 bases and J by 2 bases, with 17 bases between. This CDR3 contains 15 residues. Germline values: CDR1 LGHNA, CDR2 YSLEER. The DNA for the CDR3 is TGCGCCAGCAGTCCCGGCGGCCAGGGCGCCTACGAGCAGTACTTC. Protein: CASSPGGQGAYEQYF.

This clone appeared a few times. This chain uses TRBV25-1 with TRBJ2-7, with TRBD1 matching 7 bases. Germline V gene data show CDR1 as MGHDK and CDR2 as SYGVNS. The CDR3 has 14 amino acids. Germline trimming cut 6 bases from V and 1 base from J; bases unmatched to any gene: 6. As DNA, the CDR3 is TGTGCCAGCAGGAAACAGGGGTGGTCCTACGAGCAGTACTTC. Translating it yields CASRKQGWSYEQYF.

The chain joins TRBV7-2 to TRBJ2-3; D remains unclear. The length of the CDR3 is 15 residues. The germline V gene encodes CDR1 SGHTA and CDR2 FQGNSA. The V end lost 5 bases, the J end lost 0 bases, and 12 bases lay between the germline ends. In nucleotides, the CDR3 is TGTGCCAGCAGCCCACAGTGGTCAAGCACAGATACGCAGTATTTT. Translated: CASSPQWSSTDTQYF.

The CDR3 spells CASREGSNTGELFF. CDR3 in DNA: TGTGCCAGCAGGGAGGGGTCGAACACCGGGGAGCTGTTTTTT. V gene TRBV28 combines with J gene TRBJ2-2; a possible D gene is TRBD2 (6 bases). Germline V gives CDR1 MDHEN, CDR2 SYDVKM. This CDR3 is built from 14 residues. Trimming removed 6 bases from V and 0 bases from J, with 8 bases in between.

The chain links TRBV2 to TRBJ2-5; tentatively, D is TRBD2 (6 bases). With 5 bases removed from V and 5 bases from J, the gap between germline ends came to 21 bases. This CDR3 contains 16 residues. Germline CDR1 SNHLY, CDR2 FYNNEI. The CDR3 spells CASSPDYGGVEETQYF. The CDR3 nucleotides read TGTGCCAGCAGTCCTGACTACGGGGGAGTCGAGGAGACCCAGTACTTC.

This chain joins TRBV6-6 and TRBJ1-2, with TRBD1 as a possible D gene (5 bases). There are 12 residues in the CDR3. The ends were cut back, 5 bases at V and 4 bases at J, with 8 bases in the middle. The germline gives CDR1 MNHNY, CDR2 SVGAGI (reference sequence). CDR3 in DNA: TGTGCCAGCAGTCCCGACAGCTATGGCTACACCTTC. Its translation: CASSPDSYGYTF.

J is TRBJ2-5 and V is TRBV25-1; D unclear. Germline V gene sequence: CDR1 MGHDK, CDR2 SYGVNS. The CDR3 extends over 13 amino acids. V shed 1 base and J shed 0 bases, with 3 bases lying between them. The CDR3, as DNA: TGTGCCAGCAGTGAATCTCACCAAGAGACCCAGTACTTC. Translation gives CASSESHQETQYF. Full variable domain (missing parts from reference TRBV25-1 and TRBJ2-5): EADIYQTPRYLVIGTGKKITLECSQTMGHDKMYWYQQDPGMELHLIHYSYGVNSTEKGDLSSESTVSRIRTEHFPLTLESARPSHTSQYLCASSESHQETQYFGPGTRLLVL.

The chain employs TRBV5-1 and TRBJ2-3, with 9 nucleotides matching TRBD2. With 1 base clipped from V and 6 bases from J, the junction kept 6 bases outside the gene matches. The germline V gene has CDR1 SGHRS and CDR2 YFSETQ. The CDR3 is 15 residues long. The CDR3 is CASSLSSGDWDTQYF. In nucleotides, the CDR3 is TGCGCCAGCAGCTTGTCTAGCGGGGACTGGGATACGCAGTATTTT.

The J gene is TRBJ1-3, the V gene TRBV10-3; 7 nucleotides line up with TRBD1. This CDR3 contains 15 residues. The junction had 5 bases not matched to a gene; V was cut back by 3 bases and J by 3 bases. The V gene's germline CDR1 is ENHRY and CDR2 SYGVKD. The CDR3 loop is CAISERGLGGNTIYF. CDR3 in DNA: TGTGCCATCAGTGAAAGGGGGCTCGGTGGAAACACCATATATTTT.

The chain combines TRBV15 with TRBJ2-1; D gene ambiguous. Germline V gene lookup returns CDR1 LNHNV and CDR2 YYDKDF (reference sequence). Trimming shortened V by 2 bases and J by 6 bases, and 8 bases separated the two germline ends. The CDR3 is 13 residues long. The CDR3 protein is CATSRSVVNEQFF. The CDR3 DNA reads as TGTGCCACCAGCAGATCGGTAGTCAATGAGCAGTTCTTC.

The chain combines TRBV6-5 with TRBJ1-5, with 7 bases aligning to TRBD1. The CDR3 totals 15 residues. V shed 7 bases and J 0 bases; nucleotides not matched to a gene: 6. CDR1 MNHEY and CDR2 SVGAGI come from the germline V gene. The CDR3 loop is CASKTGLYSNQPQHF. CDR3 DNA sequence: TGTGCCAGCAAGACAGGGCTATATAGCAATCAGCCCCAGCATTTT.

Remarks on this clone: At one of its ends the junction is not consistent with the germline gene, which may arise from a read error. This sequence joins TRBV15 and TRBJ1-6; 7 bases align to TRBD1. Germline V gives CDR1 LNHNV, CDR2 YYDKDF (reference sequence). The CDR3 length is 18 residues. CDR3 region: CATSGNPRDRSFNSPLHF. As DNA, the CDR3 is TGTGCCACCAGCGGTAACCCCCGGGACAGATCCTTTAATTCACCCCTCCACTTT.

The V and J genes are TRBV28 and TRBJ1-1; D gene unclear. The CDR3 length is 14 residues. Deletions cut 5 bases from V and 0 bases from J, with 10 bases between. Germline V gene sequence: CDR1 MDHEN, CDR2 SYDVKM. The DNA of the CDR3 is TGTGCCAGCAGTCCCCAGGTTCTGAACACTGAAGCTTTCTTT. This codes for CASSPQVLNTEAFF. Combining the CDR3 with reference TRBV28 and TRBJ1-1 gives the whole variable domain DVKVTQSSRYLVKRTGEKVFLECVQDMDHENMFWYRQDPGLGLRLIYFSYDVKMKEKGDIPEGYSVSREKKERFSLILESASTNQTSMYLCASSPQVLNTEAFFGQGTRLTVV.

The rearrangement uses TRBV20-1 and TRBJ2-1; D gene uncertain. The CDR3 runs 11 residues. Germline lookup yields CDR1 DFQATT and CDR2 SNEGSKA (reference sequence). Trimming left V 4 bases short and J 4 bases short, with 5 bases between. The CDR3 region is CSATNYNEQFF. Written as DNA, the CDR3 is TGCAGTGCTACAAATTACAATGAGCAGTTCTTC.

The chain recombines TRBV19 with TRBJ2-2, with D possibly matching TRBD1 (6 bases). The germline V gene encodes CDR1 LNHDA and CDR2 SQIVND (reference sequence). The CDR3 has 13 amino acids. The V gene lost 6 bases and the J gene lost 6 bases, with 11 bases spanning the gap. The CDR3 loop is CASSRQAPGELFF. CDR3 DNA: TGTGCCAGTAGCCGACAGGCACCCGGGGAGCTGTTTTTT.

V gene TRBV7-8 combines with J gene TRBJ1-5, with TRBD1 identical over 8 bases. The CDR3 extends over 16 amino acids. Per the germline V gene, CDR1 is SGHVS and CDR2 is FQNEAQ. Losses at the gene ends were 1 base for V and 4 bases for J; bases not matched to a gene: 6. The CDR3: CASSLVGQGANQPQHF. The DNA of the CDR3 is TGTGCCAGCAGCTTAGTTGGCCAGGGGGCAAATCAGCCCCAGCATTTT.